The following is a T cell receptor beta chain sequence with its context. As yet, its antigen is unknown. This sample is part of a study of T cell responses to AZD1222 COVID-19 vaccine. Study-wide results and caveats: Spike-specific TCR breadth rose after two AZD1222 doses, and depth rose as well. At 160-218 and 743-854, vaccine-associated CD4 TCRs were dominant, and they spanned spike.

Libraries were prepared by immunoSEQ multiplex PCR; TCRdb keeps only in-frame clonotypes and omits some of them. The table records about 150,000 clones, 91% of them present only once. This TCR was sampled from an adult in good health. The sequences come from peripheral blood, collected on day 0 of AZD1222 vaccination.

The CDR3 sequence: CASSYRGQGYEKLFF. The CDR3 coding sequence is TGTGCCAGCAGTTACCGCGGACAGGGCTATGAAAAACTGTTTTTT. The chain couples TRBV6-5 to TRBJ1-4; 8 bases are shared with TRBD1. J lost 6 bases, V lost 2 bases, and 5 bases had no gene match. CDR1 is MNHEY, CDR2 SVGAGI, per germline. CDR3 length: 15 amino acids.